These T cell receptor beta chains were read from a single sample in a study of blood T cell repertoires in COVID-19. Profiled with immunoSEQ multiplex PCR; TCRdb holds only in-frame clones, not every one. The repertoire has roughly 220,000 clones, around four fifths of them found once; the top ten carry around 5.5%. The sample consisted of peripheral blood. The receptors shown here come from a woman aged 55-70 years who had recovered from COVID-19. Each CDR3 is given with its conserved first and last residue. D genes are given only for firm matches. Size is stated for part of the rows, as once, few or many counts, or as a class when the clone is expanded.

.	TRBV19	TRBJ1-4	16	few	TGTGCCAGTAGTCACGACCCGAGTCGGGAGGAAGAAAAACTGTTTTTT	CASSHDPSREEEKLFF
.	TRBV13	TRBJ2-2	14	.	TGTGCCAGCAGCCTTATCAGGGAAGCCGGGGAGCTGTTTTTT	CASSLIREAGELFF
TRBD1	TRBV27	TRBJ2-7	13	.	TGTGCCAGCAGTCCGCCCAGGGGGCACGAGCAGTACTTC	CASSPPRGHEQYF
TRBD1	TRBV28	TRBJ1-2	15	.	TGTGCCAGCAGTCCAAATCCGGGACAGGGGATTGGCTACACCTTC	CASSPNPGQGIGYTF
.	TRBV7-3	TRBJ1-1	13	.	TGTGCCAGCAGCCCGACTCCAGGGTCCGAAGCTTTCTTT	CASSPTPGSEAFF
.	TRBV5-4	TRBJ1-2	16	.	TGTGCCAGCAGCTTTGGCAGGGAGGGTAATAACTATGGCTACACCTTC	CASSFGREGNNYGYTF
.	TRBV4-2	TRBJ1-1	16	few	TGTGCCAGCAGCCCAGGCATCCGACAGTTGAACACTGAAGCTTTCTTT	CASSPGIRQLNTEAFF
.	TRBV19	TRBJ1-1	13	.	TGTGCCAGTAGTAGTTTACTGGGCGCTGAAGCTTTCTTT	CASSSLLGAEAFF
TRBD1	TRBV6-5	TRBJ2-7	12	.	TGTGCCACCGGGACAGGAGCCTACGAGCAGTACTTC	CATGTGAYEQYF
TRBD1	TRBV5-4	TRBJ1-5	16	.	TGTGCCAGCAGCTTGGGGGGCGGACAGGATAATCAGCCCCAGCATTTT	CASSLGGGQDNQPQHF
TRBD2	TRBV3-1/TRBV3-2	TRBJ2-5	14	.	TGTGCCAGCAGTCGGAGCGGGGCCGAGGAGACCCAGTACTTC	CASSRSGAEETQYF
.	TRBV20-1	TRBJ2-7	14	.	TGCAGTGCTAGTTCAGGGGACGGAACCTACGAGCAGTACTTC	CSASSGDGTYEQYF
.	TRBV10-3	TRBJ1-5	16	.	TGTGCCATCAGTGATATTCAGGGAGGCCCCGATCAGCCCCAGCATTTT	CAISDIQGGPDQPQHF
.	TRBV2	TRBJ2-7	11	.	TGTGCCAGCAGGCAGTTCTACGAGCAGTACTTC	CASRQFYEQYF
TRBD2	TRBV11-2	TRBJ2-7	15	.	TGTGCCAGCAGCTTTAGCGGGGGGGACCCACGGGAGCAGTACTTC	CASSFSGGDPREQYF
.	TRBV4-1	TRBJ2-5	15	once	TGCGCCAGCAGCCAAGTACGACTCGACGCGGAGACCCAGTACTTC	CASSQVRLDAETQYF
.	TRBV3-1/TRBV3-2	TRBJ1-2	14	.	TGTGCCAGCAGCCAGGTCAGGGATCTCTATGGCTACACCTTC	CASSQVRDLYGYTF
TRBD1	TRBV3-1/TRBV3-2	TRBJ2-1	14	.	TGTGCCACGCACAGGGGTTTATCCTACAATGAGCAGTTCTTC	CATHRGLSYNEQFF
.	TRBV6-5	TRBJ1-1	11	.	TGTGCCAGCAGTTACGGGCGGGCGGCTTTCTTT	CASSYGRAAFF
TRBD1	TRBV7-8	TRBJ1-3	13	.	TGTGCCAGCAGCCTGGACAGGGGAAACACCATATATTTT	CASSLDRGNTIYF
.	TRBV7-9	TRBJ1-6	12	.	TGTGCCAGCAGGCAGAAAAATTCACCCCTCCACTTT	CASRQKNSPLHF
.	TRBV20-1	TRBJ2-1	15	.	TGCAGTGCTAGTCTACGTAAAAGCTCCTACAATGAGCAGTTCTTC	CSASLRKSSYNEQFF
.	TRBV6-5	TRBJ2-5	15	.	TGTGCCAGCAGCTATGGGTCCAATCGGGGAGAGACCCAGTACTTC	CASSYGSNRGETQYF
.	TRBV5-1	TRBJ1-3	17	.	TGCGCCAGCAGCTTCAGCCCCCGACAGAGCTCTGGAAACACCATATATTTT	CASSFSPRQSSGNTIYF
TRBD2	TRBV28	TRBJ2-7	14	.	TGTGCCAGCACCCCGGGGGGTGCTTTGGGCGAGCAGTACTTC	CASTPGGALGEQYF
TRBD1	TRBV2	TRBJ2-5	14	once	TGTGCCAGCAGTCCCGACAGGGCCGAAGAGACCCAGTACTTC	CASSPDRAEETQYF
.	TRBV18	TRBJ2-7	12	.	TGTGCCAGCTCAGTCGGTGTCTACGAGCAGTACTTC	CASSVGVYEQYF
TRBD1	TRBV27	TRBJ2-7	13	.	TGTGCCAGCAGTTTTCAGGGGGCCTACGAGCAGTACTTC	CASSFQGAYEQYF
.	TRBV18	TRBJ1-2	15	.	TGTGCCAGCTCACCACGCGACCGACAGATCTATGGCTACACCTTC	CASSPRDRQIYGYTF
.	TRBV13	TRBJ2-3	11	once	TGTGCCAGCAAGGAGGCAGATACGCAGTATTTT	CASKEADTQYF
.	TRBV15	TRBJ1-1	12	once	TGTGCCACCAGCAGAGAGCCAGGGCGAGCTTTCTTT	CATSREPGRAFF
.	TRBV3-1/TRBV3-2	TRBJ2-7	12	.	TGTGCCAGCAGCCAAACAGGGCTAACCCAGTACTTC	CASSQTGLTQYF
TRBD1	TRBV14	TRBJ1-1	15	.	TGTGCCAGTACGAGATCGACAGGGGAGAACACTGAAGCTTTCTTT	CASTRSTGENTEAFF
.	TRBV3-1/TRBV3-2	TRBJ1-4	15	.	TGTGCCAGCAGCCAGCGCTACCTAACTAATGAAAAACTGTTTTTT	CASSQRYLTNEKLFF
.	TRBV7-6	TRBJ1-3	17	once	TGTGCCAGCAGCTTAATCGGTCTCCGGGAATCTGGAAACACCATATATTTT	CASSLIGLRESGNTIYF
.	TRBV4-3	TRBJ2-3	16	.	TGCGCCAGCAGCCAAGTGTTGGAGGGGGCGAAGGATACGCAGTATTTT	CASSQVLEGAKDTQYF
.	TRBV19	TRBJ1-1	12	.	TGTGCCAGCTGCGGAGGGGACACTGAAGCTTTCTTT	CASCGGDTEAFF
TRBD1	TRBV20-1	TRBJ2-7	11	.	TGCAGTGCCGACAGGGACTACGAGCAGTACTTC	CSADRDYEQYF
TRBD1	TRBV5-4	TRBJ1-6	15	.	TGTGCCAGCAGAGGACAGGGTAATTTTAATTCACCCCTCCACTTT	CASRGQGNFNSPLHF
TRBD1	TRBV6-4	TRBJ1-1	15	once	TGTGCCAGCAGTGAAAGAAACAGGGGCAACACTGAAGCTTTCTTT	CASSERNRGNTEAFF
.	TRBV2	TRBJ2-1	12	.	TGTGCCAGCAGTGATGGGCGGGCTAGGGAGTTCTTC	CASSDGRAREFF
.	TRBV6-5	TRBJ1-1	10	.	TGTGCCAGCTGGGGAGCTGAAGCTTTCTTT	CASWGAEAFF
.	TRBV6-1	TRBJ2-7	13	.	TGTGCCAGCAGTTATCAACAGGCCTACGAGCAGTACTTC	CASSYQQAYEQYF
TRBD1	TRBV7-2	TRBJ2-2	16	few	TGTGCCAGCAGCTCTGGGACAGGGGCCTACACCGGGGAGCTGTTTTTT	CASSSGTGAYTGELFF